This T cell receptor beta chain was found in a study of CD8 T cells in ankylosing spondylitis. Points on this clonotype: Its antigen is unknown.

Library preparation for TCR beta used quantitative 5'-RACE with molecular barcodes. MiXCR, applied by TCRdb to the 5' RACE reads, yields one record per CDR3 protein. The sample includes 130,000 or so distinct CDR3 sequences, over 15% of them seen just once. The CDR3 spans 14 residues. CDR1 SEHNR and CDR2 FQNEAQ come from the germline V gene (reference sequence). V was clipped by 2 bases and J by 4 bases, with 10 bases between them. Study-wide points: Seemingly characteristic of ankylosing spondylitis blood was a TCR beta motif consisting of roughly 8 highly homologous variants. Peripheral blood samples showed relatively rare disease-linked clones, and these clones were CD8+.

Material: blood, either unsorted or a sorted T cell fraction (not recorded which). The sequence was obtained from a male donor with ankylosing spondylitis. The V and J genes are TRBV7-9 and TRBJ2-3; tentative D call: TRBD1 (7 bases). CDR3 sequence reads: CASSLWRGPDTQYF. For the CDR3, the DNA is TGTGCCAGCAGCTTATGGAGGGGGCCAGATACGCAGTATTTT.